These T cell receptor beta chains were read from a single sample in a study of blood T cell repertoires in COVID-19. Only in-frame clones appear in the TCRdb table, and some are missing; sequencing was by immunoSEQ multiplex PCR. The sample includes 95,000 to 100,000 clones, about 91% of them seen just once. The sample comprised peripheral blood. These receptors all come from a man aged 50-60 years with acute or convalescent COVID-19. CDR3s include the opening cysteine and the closing phenylalanine or tryptophan. Each record gives: CDR3 DNA, CDR3 protein, J gene, D gene, clone size, V gene. A D gene is named only where the DNA matches it firmly. The size of a clone is reported for some rows only, either as once, few or many, or as a class for expanded clones.

CDR3 DNA: TGTGCCAGCAGCTTGTCAATAGGGACAGGGGGCGCGTCTTACGGCTACACCTTC
CDR3 protein: CASSLSIGTGGASYGYTF
J gene: TRBJ1-2
D gene: TRBD1
clone size: -
V gene: TRBV7-2

CDR3 DNA: TGTGCCAGCAGCCTCTCCTCAGGCGGGGAGCTGTTTTTT
CDR3 protein: CASSLSSGGELFF
J gene: TRBJ2-2
D gene: -
clone size: -
V gene: TRBV11-3

CDR3 DNA: TGTGCCAGCAGTCCGCCCCCGAGGAGCTTGAACACTGAAGCTTTCTTT
CDR3 protein: CASSPPPRSLNTEAFF
J gene: TRBJ1-1
D gene: -
clone size: -
V gene: TRBV6-4

CDR3 DNA: TGCGCCAGCAGCGCCTCAGGGAACCAAGAGACCCAGTACTTC
CDR3 protein: CASSASGNQETQYF
J gene: TRBJ2-5
D gene: -
clone size: -
V gene: TRBV5-1

CDR3 DNA: TGTGCCAGCAGTGCGGGACGGCCAAACATTCAGTACTTC
CDR3 protein: CASSAGRPNIQYF
J gene: TRBJ2-4
D gene: -
clone size: -
V gene: TRBV12-3/TRBV12-4

CDR3 DNA: TGTGCCAGCACGACGACAGGGTCTAGTCGGTTGAATGGCTACACCTTC
CDR3 protein: CASTTTGSSRLNGYTF
J gene: TRBJ1-2
D gene: TRBD1
clone size: -
V gene: TRBV7-9

CDR3 DNA: TGTGCCAGCAGTTGGAGGGGGAACACCGGGGAGCTGTTTTTT
CDR3 protein: CASSWRGNTGELFF
J gene: TRBJ2-2
D gene: -
clone size: -
V gene: TRBV6-5

CDR3 DNA: TGCGCCAGCAGCTTGCCCGGTAACTCCTACGAGCAGTACTTC
CDR3 protein: CASSLPGNSYEQYF
J gene: TRBJ2-7
D gene: -
clone size: -
V gene: TRBV5-1

CDR3 DNA: TGTGCCAGCAGCACCAACCTAGGGGGCACCGGGGAGCTGTTTTTT
CDR3 protein: CASSTNLGGTGELFF
J gene: TRBJ2-2
D gene: -
clone size: few
V gene: TRBV7-3

CDR3 DNA: TGCAGTGCTAGTATAGCAGTTAATAATTCACCCCTCCACTTT
CDR3 protein: CSASIAVNNSPLHF
J gene: TRBJ1-6
D gene: -
clone size: -
V gene: TRBV20-1

CDR3 DNA: TGTGCCTCGGGGGGGAACACCGGGGAGCTGTTTTTT
CDR3 protein: CASGGNTGELFF
J gene: TRBJ2-2
D gene: TRBD2
clone size: -
V gene: TRBV10-3

CDR3 DNA: TGTGCCAGCAGCCAAGGAGGAGGTTATGGCTACACCTTC
CDR3 protein: CASSQGGGYGYTF
J gene: TRBJ1-2
D gene: -
clone size: few
V gene: TRBV3-1/TRBV3-2

CDR3 DNA: TGTGCCAGCAGCCGGGACACCCACACAGATACGCAGTATTTT
CDR3 protein: CASSRDTHTDTQYF
J gene: TRBJ2-3
D gene: -
clone size: -
V gene: TRBV7-6

CDR3 DNA: TGTGCCAGCAGTGAAGGGGGGCCCCAAGAGACCCAGTACTTC
CDR3 protein: CASSEGGPQETQYF
J gene: TRBJ2-5
D gene: -
clone size: -
V gene: TRBV6-1

CDR3 DNA: TGTGCCACCTCCCCCGGTAGCGGGGGGGCCCCCCCGTACGAGCAGTACTTC
CDR3 protein: CATSPGSGGAPPYEQYF
J gene: TRBJ2-7
D gene: TRBD2
clone size: -
V gene: TRBV7-2

CDR3 DNA: TGCGCCAGCAGCTTGGCCGGACAGGGTTCAAGTGGCTACACCTTC
CDR3 protein: CASSLAGQGSSGYTF
J gene: TRBJ1-2
D gene: TRBD1
clone size: -
V gene: TRBV5-1

CDR3 DNA: TGTGCCAGCAGCCCGGGACAGGGGGCAGAGACCCAGTACTTC
CDR3 protein: CASSPGQGAETQYF
J gene: TRBJ2-5
D gene: TRBD1
clone size: -
V gene: TRBV7-3

CDR3 DNA: TGTGCCAGCAGTTTAACAGGGGAGCACGAGCAGTACTTC
CDR3 protein: CASSLTGEHEQYF
J gene: TRBJ2-7
D gene: TRBD1
clone size: -
V gene: TRBV27

CDR3 DNA: TGTGCCAGCAGTGGTAATAGCGGCCAAGAGACCCAGTACTTC
CDR3 protein: CASSGNSGQETQYF
J gene: TRBJ2-5
D gene: -
clone size: once
V gene: TRBV2

CDR3 DNA: TGCGCCAGCAGTGAGTCTGGGGCTAGCGGGGGGGCTACAGATACGCAGTATTTT
CDR3 protein: CASSESGASGGATDTQYF
J gene: TRBJ2-3
D gene: TRBD2
clone size: once
V gene: TRBV10-1

CDR3 DNA: TGTGCCAGCAGTTTAGTCCCTTATTCACCCCTCCACTTT
CDR3 protein: CASSLVPYSPLHF
J gene: TRBJ1-6
D gene: -
clone size: -
V gene: TRBV12-3/TRBV12-4

CDR3 DNA: TGCGCCAGCAGCCCGACAGGCTACGAGCAGTACTTC
CDR3 protein: CASSPTGYEQYF
J gene: TRBJ2-7
D gene: -
clone size: -
V gene: TRBV4-1

CDR3 DNA: TGCGCCAGCAGCCAACTACCCACGTTGGGGGCCACTGAAGCTTTCTTT
CDR3 protein: CASSQLPTLGATEAFF
J gene: TRBJ1-1
D gene: -
clone size: -
V gene: TRBV4-1

CDR3 DNA: TGTGCCAGCAGCTGGGACAGTTCCTACGAGCAGTACTTC
CDR3 protein: CASSWDSSYEQYF
J gene: TRBJ2-7
D gene: TRBD1
clone size: -
V gene: TRBV7-3

CDR3 DNA: TGCGCCAGCAGCCAAGATTTCCAGGGTGTAGAGCCCCAGCATTTT
CDR3 protein: CASSQDFQGVEPQHF
J gene: TRBJ1-5
D gene: -
clone size: -
V gene: TRBV4-3

CDR3 DNA: TGTGCCAGTAGTAGGGACAGGTCCGGCACCGGGGAGCTGTTTTTT
CDR3 protein: CASSRDRSGTGELFF
J gene: TRBJ2-2
D gene: TRBD1
clone size: -
V gene: TRBV19

CDR3 DNA: TGTGCCAGCTCACCTCCGGGACAGACGGGGACTGAAGCTTTCTTT
CDR3 protein: CASSPPGQTGTEAFF
J gene: TRBJ1-1
D gene: TRBD1
clone size: -
V gene: TRBV18

CDR3 DNA: TGTGCCAGCAGCTTAAATCTAGCGGGGGGCTCCGAGCAGTACTTC
CDR3 protein: CASSLNLAGGSEQYF
J gene: TRBJ2-7
D gene: TRBD2
clone size: -
V gene: TRBV7-3

CDR3 DNA: TGTGCCAGCAGCCCCGACAGGGCCTCTGGAAACACCATATATTTT
CDR3 protein: CASSPDRASGNTIYF
J gene: TRBJ1-3
D gene: TRBD1
clone size: -
V gene: TRBV7-6

CDR3 DNA: TGTGCCAGCAGTCCTAGCGGGGGCCGCTCCTACGAGCAGTACTTC
CDR3 protein: CASSPSGGRSYEQYF
J gene: TRBJ2-7
D gene: TRBD2
clone size: once
V gene: TRBV5-4

CDR3 DNA: TGTGCCAGCAGTTTCCTCCTAGCGGACAGCATCTATGGCTACACCTTC
CDR3 protein: CASSFLLADSIYGYTF
J gene: TRBJ1-2
D gene: -
clone size: -
V gene: TRBV27

CDR3 DNA: TGTGCCAGCGGAGGGACAGGGCCGAATGAGCAGTTCTTC
CDR3 protein: CASGGTGPNEQFF
J gene: TRBJ2-1
D gene: TRBD1
clone size: -
V gene: TRBV6-5

CDR3 DNA: TGTGCCAGCAGCTATCTCGGGACAGGGAATCAGCCCCAGCATTTT
CDR3 protein: CASSYLGTGNQPQHF
J gene: TRBJ1-5
D gene: TRBD1
clone size: -
V gene: TRBV5-5

CDR3 DNA: TGTGCCAGCAGCCCGGACAGGATACTTGGTGGCTACACCTTC
CDR3 protein: CASSPDRILGGYTF
J gene: TRBJ1-2
D gene: TRBD1
clone size: -
V gene: TRBV7-3

CDR3 DNA: TGTGCCAGCAGTTACCGGGCAGGGCTGGACTACGAGCAGTACTTC
CDR3 protein: CASSYRAGLDYEQYF
J gene: TRBJ2-7
D gene: -
clone size: -
V gene: TRBV6-5

CDR3 DNA: TGTGCCAGCAGTCCCCGAGATCGGGGTGCAGCTTTCTTT
CDR3 protein: CASSPRDRGAAFF
J gene: TRBJ1-1
D gene: -
clone size: -
V gene: TRBV6-2/TRBV6-3

CDR3 DNA: TGTGCCAGCTCACCCGAAGGACTAGAAACCCAGTACTTC
CDR3 protein: CASSPEGLETQYF
J gene: TRBJ2-5
D gene: TRBD2
clone size: -
V gene: TRBV18

CDR3 DNA: TGTGCCAGCAGCCCCGGACAGTATAATGAAAAACTGTTTTTT
CDR3 protein: CASSPGQYNEKLFF
J gene: TRBJ1-4
D gene: -
clone size: -
V gene: TRBV7-2

CDR3 DNA: TGCGCCAGCAGCCACAGGACTAGCGGAGCGCAAGAGACCCAGTACTTC
CDR3 protein: CASSHRTSGAQETQYF
J gene: TRBJ2-5
D gene: TRBD2
clone size: -
V gene: TRBV5-1

CDR3 DNA: TGTGCCAGTAGTCCGGGATCTTCGAATGAAAAACTGTTTTTT
CDR3 protein: CASSPGSSNEKLFF
J gene: TRBJ1-4
D gene: -
clone size: -
V gene: TRBV19

CDR3 DNA: TGTGCCAGCAGTGAATACGGACACCCGAACACTGAAGCTTTCTTT
CDR3 protein: CASSEYGHPNTEAFF
J gene: TRBJ1-1
D gene: -
clone size: -
V gene: TRBV6-1

CDR3 DNA: TGTGCCAGCGGGCAGGTCCAAGAGACCCAGTACTTC
CDR3 protein: CASGQVQETQYF
J gene: TRBJ2-5
D gene: -
clone size: -
V gene: TRBV2

CDR3 DNA: TGTGCCTGGAGTGGTCCGCGAGCTTTCTTT
CDR3 protein: CAWSGPRAFF
J gene: TRBJ1-1
D gene: -
clone size: -
V gene: TRBV30

CDR3 DNA: TGCGCCAGCAGCCAGCTAGTGACAGGGCGCTATGGCTACACCTTC
CDR3 protein: CASSQLVTGRYGYTF
J gene: TRBJ1-2
D gene: TRBD1
clone size: -
V gene: TRBV4-1

CDR3 DNA: TGTGCCAGCAGCACCCGGGACTTGGCCCTGGAGCAGTACTTC
CDR3 protein: CASSTRDLALEQYF
J gene: TRBJ2-7
D gene: -
clone size: -
V gene: TRBV13

CDR3 DNA: TGTGCCAGCAGTTTCGGACAGGGTAGTGGAAACACCATATATTTT
CDR3 protein: CASSFGQGSGNTIYF
J gene: TRBJ1-3
D gene: TRBD1
clone size: -
V gene: TRBV6-5

CDR3 DNA: TGTGCCAGCAGTGAAGGGGTAGAGGGCACTGAAGCTTTCTTT
CDR3 protein: CASSEGVEGTEAFF
J gene: TRBJ1-1
D gene: -
clone size: once
V gene: TRBV25-1

CDR3 DNA: TGTGCCAGCAGCTTGACGTCGCAGGGGAATGAAAAACTGTTTTTT
CDR3 protein: CASSLTSQGNEKLFF
J gene: TRBJ1-4
D gene: -
clone size: -
V gene: TRBV11-3

CDR3 DNA: TGTGCCAGCAGCACTTTGGGCAGGGTAGACACCGGGGAGCTGTTTTTT
CDR3 protein: CASSTLGRVDTGELFF
J gene: TRBJ2-2
D gene: -
clone size: -
V gene: TRBV11-2

CDR3 DNA: TGTGCCAGCAGTTCTCAGGGGGCTAAGGGTGGCTACACCTTC
CDR3 protein: CASSSQGAKGGYTF
J gene: TRBJ1-2
D gene: TRBD1
clone size: -
V gene: TRBV2

CDR3 DNA: TGTGCCAGCAGCTTGGGGACAGACGATCAGCCCCAGCATTTT
CDR3 protein: CASSLGTDDQPQHF
J gene: TRBJ1-5
D gene: TRBD1
clone size: -
V gene: TRBV11-2

CDR3 DNA: TGTGCCTGGAGTGTAGGGGTGCGGCCGCCCCTCCACTTT
CDR3 protein: CAWSVGVRPPLHF
J gene: TRBJ1-6
D gene: -
clone size: -
V gene: TRBV30